The 7 T cell receptor beta chains below come from one sample, sequenced in a study of cytotoxic CD8 clonotypes in ibrutinib-treated CLL. TCRdb keeps only in-frame clones here, not all; method: immunoSEQ multiplex PCR. The sample has fewer than 300,000 clones, 76% seen once. This sample comprised PBMCs, obtained at disease progression, from a patient treated with ibrutinib. These receptors all stem from a human donor with chronic lymphocytic leukemia.

This chain joins TRBV18 and TRBJ1-4; D is unclear. Trimming shortened V by 3 bases and J by 3 bases, and 11 bases separated the two germline ends. Germline V CDR1 and CDR2: KGHSH, LQKENI. This CDR3 contains 15 residues. For the CDR3, the DNA is TGTGCCAGCTCACCCCGGCAGGTTGCTAATGAAAAACTGTTTTTT. It yields the protein CASSPRQVANEKLFF.

The V gene is TRBV7-9, the J gene TRBJ1-2; the match to TRBD1 covers 11 bases. With 4 bases clipped from V and 6 bases from J, the junction kept 10 bases outside the gene matches. Germline V CDR1 and CDR2: SEHNR, FQNEAQ (reference sequence). This CDR3 is 16 amino acids long. The CDR3 sequence: CASSWGQGDITHGYTF. CDR3 bases: TGTGCCAGCAGCTGGGGACAGGGGGATATAACCCATGGCTACACCTTC.

The rearrangement joins TRBV19 to TRBJ2-4; D remains unclear. V was cut by 7 bases and J by 1 base, with 14 bases left in between. Germline lookup yields CDR1 LNHDA and CDR2 SQIVND (reference sequence). The CDR3 runs to 15 residues. In DNA, the CDR3 is TGTGCCAGTACTGGGTCTACCCTGGCCAAAAACATTCAGTACTTC. This encodes CASTGSTLAKNIQYF.

For this clone: This same CDR3 is encoded by further DNA sequences in the sample. The V gene is TRBV6-1, the J gene TRBJ2-3, with D possibly TRBD1 on 5 matching bases. The CDR3 runs 13 residues. Trimming left V 3 bases short and J 3 bases short, with 7 bases between. Germline V lookup: CDR1 MNHNS, CDR2 SASEGT. In DNA, the CDR3 is TGTGCCAGCAGTGAGCAGGGAACAGATACGCAGTATTTT. Protein product: CASSEQGTDTQYF.

This chain links TRBV15 with TRBJ2-5; 8 nucleotides match TRBD1. Germline CDR1 LNHNV, CDR2 YYDKDF (reference sequence). The CDR3 consists of 15 residues. V shed 1 base and J 3 bases; nucleotides not matched to a gene: 4. CDR3 residues: CATSRGGQGKETQYF. The CDR3 DNA sequence: TGTGCCACCAGCAGAGGCGGACAGGGTAAAGAGACCCAGTACTTC.

This chain connects TRBV10-3 to TRBJ1-2, with D uncertain. The CDR3 is made up of 11 amino acids. The germline V gene encodes CDR1 ENHRY and CDR2 SYGVKD. Trimming shortened V by 8 bases and J by 5 bases, and 9 bases separated the two germline ends. CDR3 bases: TGTGCCATCCGGCAGGAGTATGGCTACACCTTC. Residues: CAIRQEYGYTF.

This chain joins TRBV13 and TRBJ2-1; 10 bases map to TRBD1. This CDR3 region has 15 residues. V was clipped by 5 bases and J by 7 bases; unmatched bases: 8. Germline CDR1 and CDR2: PRHDT and FYEKMQ (reference sequence). The CDR3 DNA reads as TGTGCCAGCAGCGAACGGGACAGGGGAAGGAATGAGCAGTTCTTC. Its protein product is CASSERDRGRNEQFF.